These 13 T cell receptor beta chains came from one sample sequenced in a study of regulatory T cells in long-lasting Graves disease (dated by TCRdb to the early 2020s). The method was multiplex PCR. Sequenced on an Illumina HiSeq 4000. CDR3 regions were amplified by Arm-PCR with iRepertoire HTBI primers to construct TCR beta libraries. TCRdb handled the public reads itself, with Q25 trimming in fastp and clone calling in MiXCR, and kept productive beta chains. Each entry merges the rows of one CDR3 protein and shows their most common DNA and genes. Here the sample has 400,000 to 500,000 distinct CDR3 sequences; 16% occur a single time. Clones ranked in the top ten supply less than 30% of the sample. Taken with the paper, the label for time point translates to: newly diagnosed GD, antithyroid drugs for less than 3 months. RNA was extracted from PBMCs in TRIzol for both TCR sequencing and RNA sequencing.

This sample also appeared in a second study, on T cells in Graves' hyperthyroidism and ophthalmopathy.

This specimen consisted of peripheral blood mononuclear cells (PBMCs), obtained at new diagnosis, from a patient treated with antithyroid drugs. The receptors shown here come from a woman between 18 and 29 years old with Graves disease. Donor details come from another sample of the same person, matched by shared clones.

This clonotype was found many times. This chain connects TRBV7-2 to TRBJ1-1, with unresolved D. The CDR3 has 14 residues. V lost 5 bases, J lost 1 base, and 11 bases lay in between. Germline values: CDR1 SGHTA, CDR2 FQGNSA. The CDR3 reads CASSPSVRNTEAFF. In nucleotides, the CDR3 is TGTGCCAGCAGCCCGTCCGTGAGGAACACTGAAGCTTTCTTT. Using reference TRBV7-2 and TRBJ1-1 for the parts outside the CDR3, the full variable domain is GAGVSQSPSNKVTEKGKDVELRCDPISGHTALYWYRQSLGQGLEFLIYFQGNSAPDKSGLPSDRFSAERTGGSVSTLTIQRTQQEDSAVYLCASSPSVRNTEAFFGQGTRLTVV.

Note on this clonotype: Since a much larger clone is just one base distant, this may be a read error. This chain connects TRBV7-2 to TRBJ2-3; no firm D call. There are 14 residues in the CDR3. Germline lookup yields CDR1 SGHTA and CDR2 FQGNSA. The CDR3 DNA reads as TGTGCCAGCAACTTAGATCCGCTTTCAGATACGCAGTATTTT. Protein product: CASNLDPLSDTQYF.

This clonotype came up a few times. The chain joins TRBV20-1 to TRBJ2-1; the match to TRBD2 covers 10 bases. The CDR3 runs 17 residues. Germline V lookup: CDR1 DFQATT, CDR2 SNEGSKA (reference sequence). J lost 5 bases, V lost 0 bases, and 10 bases had no gene match. In DNA form, the CDR3 reads TGCAGTGCTAGAGATTATTCCACAACTAGCGGGGACAATGAGCAGTTCTTC. Amino acid sequence: CSARDYSTTSGDNEQFF.

This clonotype was picked up many times. The rearrangement links TRBV20-1 to TRBJ2-1; 7 nucleotides match TRBD2. V lost 4 bases to trimming and J lost 15 bases; unmatched junction nucleotides: 9. This CDR3 has 11 residues. Germline V gives CDR1 DFQATT, CDR2 SNEGSKA (reference sequence). The CDR3 loop reads CSANSGLGRFF. CDR3 nucleotide sequence: TGCAGTGCTAATAGCGGGCTTGGGCGGTTCTTC.

The chain couples TRBV20-1 to TRBJ2-2; a weak D match, TRBD1 (6 bases). The CDR3 contains 15 residues. Trimming shortened V by 3 bases and J by 1 base, and 12 bases separated the two germline ends. From germline, CDR1 is DFQATT and CDR2 SNEGSKA (reference sequence). The DNA for the CDR3 is TGCAGTGCTAGCCCCCAGACAGGGAACACCGGGGAGCTGTTTTTT. Translation gives CSASPQTGNTGELFF.

J is TRBJ2-7 and V is TRBV20-1, with TRBD2 matching 12 bases. Germline V CDR1 and CDR2: DFQATT, SNEGSKA (reference sequence). The CDR3 is made up of 14 amino acids. The V and J ends lost 6 bases and 4 bases, in that order; junction bases with no gene match: 7. The CDR3 nucleotides read TGCAGTGCCCCCCGACTAGCGGGAGTTTACGAGCAGTACTTC. Its protein product is CSAPRLAGVYEQYF.

The genes are TRBV4-1 and TRBJ2-7; 8 positions match TRBD2. The CDR3 runs to 15 residues. Trimming at V came to 3 bases and at J to 2 bases, leaving 6 bases not matched to a gene. Germline CDR1 is MGHRA and CDR2 is YSYEKL. The CDR3 reads CASSHQLAAPYEQYF. CDR3 nucleotide sequence: TGCGCCAGCAGCCACCAACTAGCGGCCCCCTACGAGCAGTACTTC.

This chain joins TRBV5-4 and TRBJ2-1; D uncertain. Germline values: CDR1 SGHNT, CDR2 YYREEE (reference sequence). CDR3 length: 13 amino acids. Deletions cut 7 bases from V and 2 bases from J, with 10 bases between. DNA of the CDR3: TGTGCCAGCCGACCAAGCACCTACAATGAGCAGTTCTTC. It yields the protein CASRPSTYNEQFF.

This clonotype has a count of ten or more. This chain links TRBV7-2 with TRBJ2-5, with 9 nucleotides matching TRBD1. This CDR3 region has 15 residues. Germline values: CDR1 SGHTA, CDR2 FQGNSA. Trimming removed 5 bases from V and 3 bases from J; junction bases left unmatched: 7. The CDR3 DNA reads as TGTGCCAGCAGCCCACCCAGGGACAGGGAAGAGACCCAGTACTTC. This encodes CASSPPRDREETQYF.

V and J are TRBV15 and TRBJ1-5, with TRBD1 as a possible D gene (6 bases). CDR1 and CDR2 from the germline V gene are LNHNV and YYDKDF (reference sequence). V gave up 2 bases and J gave up 4 bases, with 18 bases separating them. CDR3 length equals 17 residues. CDR3: CATSRLTGLRSNQPQHF. The CDR3 DNA reads as TGTGCCACCAGCAGACTGACAGGTCTTAGGAGTAATCAGCCCCAGCATTTT.

V usage is TRBV27 and J usage is TRBJ2-2; 8 bases agree with TRBD2. The CDR3 covers 15 residues. V trimming: 2 bases; J trimming: 7 bases; junction bases outside the gene matches: 6. Germline V lookup: CDR1 MNHEY, CDR2 SMNVEV (reference sequence). The CDR3 loop reads CASSLIERENGELFF. The CDR3 bases are TGTGCCAGCAGTTTAATAGAGCGGGAGAACGGGGAGCTGTTTTTT.

The chain combines TRBV7-2 with TRBJ1-5; no reliable D call. Germline V gene data show CDR1 as SGHTA and CDR2 as FQGNSA. This CDR3 region has 13 residues. V lost 3 bases and J 4 bases, leaving 7 bases between the germline ends. The CDR3 spells CASSFYANQPQHF. CDR3 nucleotides: TGTGCCAGCAGCTTTTATGCAAATCAGCCCCAGCATTTT.

A few counts support this clonotype. The CDR3 reads CAWGSQKLFF. CDR3 nucleotides: TGTGCCTGGGGGTCGCAAAAACTGTTTTTT. The chain uses TRBV30 and TRBJ1-4, with D unclear. Germline V gene lookup returns CDR1 GTSNPN and CDR2 SVGIG (reference sequence). This CDR3 is built from 10 residues. Trimming took off 5 bases at V and 9 bases at J, with 7 bases between the two ends.